The 8 T cell receptor beta chains reported below all come from one sample, sequenced in a study of OX40 agonist ivuxolimab in advanced cancers. Sequencing used immunoSEQ multiplex PCR; TCRdb keeps in-frame clones, though not all of them. Among over 150,000 clones, 85% to 95% were seen once, and the ten largest hold about 0.33%. This sample comprised CD4+ or CD8+ T cells sorted from blood, obtained in a trial of the OX40 agonist ivuxolimab. The origin of the receptors is an adult with an advanced solid tumor such as melanoma, head and neck, liver or kidney cancer.

Of note for this clone: The junction and the germline gene differ at one end; a read error may be behind it. This chain joins TRBV11-2 and TRBJ2-7, with D tentatively TRBD1 or TRBD2 (5 bases each). The germline V gene encodes CDR1 SGHAT and CDR2 FQNNGV. The CDR3 has 14 residues. The chain's CDR3 is CASSLVGAAVVGDF. The CDR3 nucleotides read TGTGCCAGCAGCTTAGTCGGGGCAGCCGTCGTCGGGGACTTC.

This clone has only one observation. V usage is TRBV9 and J usage is TRBJ2-7; the D gene is possibly TRBD2 (6 bases). CDR3 length: 14 residues. Germline loops: CDR1 SGDLS, CDR2 YYNGEE. The germline V and J ends were trimmed by 5 bases and 6 bases, with 18 bases remaining between them. This chain's CDR3 is CASSEPGLGGEQYF. CDR3 bases: TGTGCCAGCAGTGAACCGGGACTTGGGGGCGAGCAGTACTTC.

The J gene is TRBJ2-7, the V gene TRBV18, with 11 bases matching TRBD1. This CDR3 is 15 amino acids long. The germline V gene has CDR1 KGHSH and CDR2 LQKENI. The V gene end was trimmed by 3 bases and the J gene end by 4 bases; junction bases not matched to a gene: 5. CDR3 amino acids: CASSPVGQGGYEQYF. CDR3 in DNA: TGTGCCAGCTCACCGGTGGGACAGGGGGGTTACGAGCAGTACTTC.

This clone appeared once. The junction differs from germline at one of its ends, possibly a read error. The rearrangement links TRBV18 to TRBJ2-7, with a tentative D call TRBD1 (6 bases). Germline V CDR1 and CDR2: KGHSH, LQKENI. This CDR3 spans 15 amino acids. CDR3 residues: CASSSPAQGGYEQYF. CDR3 DNA sequence: TGTGCCAGCTCATCACCAGCACAGGGTGGCTACGAGCAGTACTTC. Based on the CDR3 plus reference TRBV18 and TRBJ2-7, the full variable domain is NAGVMQNPRHLVRRRGQEARLRCSPMKGHSHVYWYRQLPEEGLKFMVYLQKENIIDESGMPKERFSAEFPKEGPSILRIQQVVRGDSAAYFCASSSPAQGGYEQYFGPGTRLTVT.

In this sample, this clone turned up once. The chain carries TRBV27 and TRBJ1-2; a weak D match, TRBD1 (6 bases). The V and J ends lost 6 bases and 8 bases respectively, with 22 bases between them. The CDR3 has 15 residues. Germline V gene lookup returns CDR1 MNHEY and CDR2 SMNVEV (reference sequence). As DNA, the CDR3 is TGTGCCAGCAGAGGGGTCGGGCAGGGGCCTAGGGGCTACACCTTC. Translating gives CASRGVGQGPRGYTF.

This chain connects TRBV15 to TRBJ1-4; D might be TRBD1 (6 bases). The germline V gene encodes CDR1 LNHNV and CDR2 YYDKDF (reference sequence). Trimming left V 1 base short and J 12 bases short, with 15 bases between. This CDR3 has 14 amino acids. The CDR3 bases are TGTGCCACCAGCAGAGGACAGGCCCCGTGGGAACTGTTTTTT. It codes for CATSRGQAPWELFF.

V usage is TRBV11-2 and J usage is TRBJ1-2; TRBD1 matches at 7 bases. The V gene's germline CDR1 is SGHAT and CDR2 FQNNGV. V dropped 5 bases and J dropped 2; count of bases not matched to a gene: 11. There are 16 residues in the CDR3. The CDR3 DNA reads as TGTGCCAGCAGCACTTCCCGACAGGGTAGCAACTATGGCTACACCTTC. Its translation is CASSTSRQGSNYGYTF. Full variable domain (remainder filled in from reference TRBV11-2 and TRBJ1-2): EAGVAQSPRYKIIEKRQSVAFWCNPISGHATLYWYQQILGQGPKLLIQFQNNGVVDDSQLPKDRFSAERLKGVDSTLKIQPAKLEDSAVYLCASSTSRQGSNYGYTFGSGTRLTVV.

The V call is TRBV6-6, the J call TRBJ2-7; no reliable D call. The ends were cut back, 7 bases at V and 4 bases at J, with 14 bases in the middle. This CDR3 has 13 residues. The V gene's germline CDR1 is MNHNY and CDR2 SVGAGI (reference sequence). The DNA of the CDR3 is TGTGCCAGCACCTCCACCGACTGGTACGAGCAGTACTTC. Encoded protein: CASTSTDWYEQYF.